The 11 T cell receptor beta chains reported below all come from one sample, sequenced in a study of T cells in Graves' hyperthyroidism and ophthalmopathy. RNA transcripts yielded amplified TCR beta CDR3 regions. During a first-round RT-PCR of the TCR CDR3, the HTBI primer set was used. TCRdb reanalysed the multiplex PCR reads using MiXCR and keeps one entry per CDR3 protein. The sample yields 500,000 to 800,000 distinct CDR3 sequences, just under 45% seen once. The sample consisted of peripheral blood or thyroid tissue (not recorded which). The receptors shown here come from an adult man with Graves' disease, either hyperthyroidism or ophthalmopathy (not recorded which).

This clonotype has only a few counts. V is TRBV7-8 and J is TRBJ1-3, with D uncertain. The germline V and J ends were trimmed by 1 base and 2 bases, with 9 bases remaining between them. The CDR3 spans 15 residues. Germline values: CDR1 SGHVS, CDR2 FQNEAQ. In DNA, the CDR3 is TGTGCCAGCAGCTTAGGGCATGGGACTGGAAACACCATATATTTT. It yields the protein CASSLGHGTGNTIYF.

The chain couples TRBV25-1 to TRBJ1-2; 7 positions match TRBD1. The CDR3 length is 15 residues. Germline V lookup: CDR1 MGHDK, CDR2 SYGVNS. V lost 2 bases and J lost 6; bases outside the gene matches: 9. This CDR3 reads CASSESPGQVHGYTF. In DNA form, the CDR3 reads TGTGCCAGCAGTGAAAGCCCTGGACAGGTACATGGCTACACCTTC.

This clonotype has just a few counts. The CDR3 region is CASSQDRPAGGFTGELFF. The CDR3 DNA reads TGTGCCAGCAGCCAAGATCGTCCAGCGGGAGGGTTCACCGGGGAGCTGTTTTTT. This chain joins TRBV7-6 and TRBJ2-2; 10 positions agree with TRBD2. The CDR3 contains 18 residues. Trimming took 5 bases from V and 4 from J; bases not matched to a gene: 13. CDR1 SGHVS and CDR2 FNYEAQ come from the germline V gene.

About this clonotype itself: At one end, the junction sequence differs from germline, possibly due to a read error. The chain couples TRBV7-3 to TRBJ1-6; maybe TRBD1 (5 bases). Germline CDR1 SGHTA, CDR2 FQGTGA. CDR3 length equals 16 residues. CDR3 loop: CASSHGRGLRDSPLHF. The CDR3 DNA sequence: TGCGCCAGCAGCCATGGACGGGGCCTAAGGGATTCACCCCTCCACTTT.

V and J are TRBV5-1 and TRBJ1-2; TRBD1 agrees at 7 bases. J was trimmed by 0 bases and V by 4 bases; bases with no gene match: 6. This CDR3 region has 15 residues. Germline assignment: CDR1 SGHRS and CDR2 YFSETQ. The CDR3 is CASSVRDRTNYGYTF. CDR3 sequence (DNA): TGCGCCAGCAGCGTCCGGGACAGAACTAACTATGGCTACACCTTC.

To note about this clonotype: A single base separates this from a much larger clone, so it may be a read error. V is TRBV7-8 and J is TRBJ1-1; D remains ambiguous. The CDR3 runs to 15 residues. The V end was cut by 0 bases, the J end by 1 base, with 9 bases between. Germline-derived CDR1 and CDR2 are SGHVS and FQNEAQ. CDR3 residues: CASSLAERANTEAFF. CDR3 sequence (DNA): TGTGCCAGCAGCTTAGCGGAAAGGGCGAACACTGAAGCTTTCTTT.

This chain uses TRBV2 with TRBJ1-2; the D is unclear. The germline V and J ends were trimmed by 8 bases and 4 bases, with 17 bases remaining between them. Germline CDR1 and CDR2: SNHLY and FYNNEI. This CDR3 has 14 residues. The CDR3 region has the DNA TGTGCCAGCGAGTGGGCAGAAGACACCTATGGCTACACCTTC. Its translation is CASEWAEDTYGYTF. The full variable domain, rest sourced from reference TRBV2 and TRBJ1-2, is EPEVTQTPSHQVTQMGQEVILRCVPISNHLYFYWYRQILGQKVEFLVSFYNNEISEKSEIFDDQFSVERPDGSNFTLKIRSTKLEDSAMYFCASEWAEDTYGYTFGSGTRLTVV.

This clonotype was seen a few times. CDR3 amino acids: CASSYSALQSDEQYF. DNA of the CDR3: TGTGCCAGCAGTTACTCGGCTCTACAGTCCGACGAGCAGTACTTC. The chain couples TRBV7-2 to TRBJ2-7; D is uncertain. Germline V gene sequence: CDR1 SGHTA, CDR2 FQGNSA. There are 15 residues in the CDR3. V was shortened by 6 bases and J by 5 bases, with 20 bases between the two germline ends. The full variable domain, in which reference TRBV7-2 and TRBJ2-7 provide the parts outside the CDR3, is GAGVSQSPSNKVTEKGKDVELRCDPISGHTALYWYRQSLGQGLEFLIYFQGNSAPDKSGLPSDRFSAERTGGSVSTLTIQRTQQEDSAVYLCASSYSALQSDEQYFGPGTRLTVT.

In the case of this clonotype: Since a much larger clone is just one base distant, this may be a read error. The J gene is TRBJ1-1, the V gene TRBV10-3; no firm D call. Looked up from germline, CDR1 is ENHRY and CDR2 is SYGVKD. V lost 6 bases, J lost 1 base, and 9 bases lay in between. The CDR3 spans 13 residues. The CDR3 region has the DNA TGTGCCATCAGAAAAGAGTCGAACACTGAAGCTTTCTTT. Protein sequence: CAIRKESNTEAFF.

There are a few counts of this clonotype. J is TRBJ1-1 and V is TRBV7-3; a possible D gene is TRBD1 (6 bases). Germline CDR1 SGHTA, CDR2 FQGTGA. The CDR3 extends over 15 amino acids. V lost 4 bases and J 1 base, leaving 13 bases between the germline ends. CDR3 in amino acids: CASSSPPTGNTEAFF. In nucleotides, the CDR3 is TGTGCCAGCAGCTCCCCTCCGACAGGGAACACTGAAGCTTTCTTT.

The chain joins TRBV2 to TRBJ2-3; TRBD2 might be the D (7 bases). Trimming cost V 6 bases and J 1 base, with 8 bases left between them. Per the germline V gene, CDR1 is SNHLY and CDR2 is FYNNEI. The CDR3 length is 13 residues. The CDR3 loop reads CASSGGRTDTQYF. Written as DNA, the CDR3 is TGTGCCAGCAGCGGGGGGCGCACAGATACGCAGTATTTT.